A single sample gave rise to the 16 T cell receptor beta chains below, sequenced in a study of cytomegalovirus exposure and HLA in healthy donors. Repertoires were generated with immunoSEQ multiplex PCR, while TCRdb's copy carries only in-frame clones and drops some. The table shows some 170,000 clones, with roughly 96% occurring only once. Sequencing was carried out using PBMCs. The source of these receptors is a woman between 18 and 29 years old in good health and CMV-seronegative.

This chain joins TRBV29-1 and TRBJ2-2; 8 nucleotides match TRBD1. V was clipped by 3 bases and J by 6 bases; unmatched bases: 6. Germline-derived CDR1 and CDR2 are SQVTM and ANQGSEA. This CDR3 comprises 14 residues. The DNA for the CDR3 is TGCAGCGTTGACGAGACAGGGGAGGCCGGGGAGCTGTTTTTT. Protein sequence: CSVDETGEAGELFF.

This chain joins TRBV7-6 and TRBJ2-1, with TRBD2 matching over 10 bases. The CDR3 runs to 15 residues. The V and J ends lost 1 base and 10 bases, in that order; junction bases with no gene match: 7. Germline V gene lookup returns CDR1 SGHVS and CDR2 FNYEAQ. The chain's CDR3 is CASSLGASGGGEQFF. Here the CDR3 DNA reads TGTGCCAGCAGCTTAGGTGCTAGCGGGGGAGGCGAGCAGTTCTTC.

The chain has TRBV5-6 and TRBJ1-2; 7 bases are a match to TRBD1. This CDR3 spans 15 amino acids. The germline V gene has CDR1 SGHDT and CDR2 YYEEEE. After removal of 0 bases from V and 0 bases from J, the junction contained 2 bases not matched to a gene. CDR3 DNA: TGTGCCAGCAGCTTGGGGCAGGGGGCTAACTATGGCTACACCTTC. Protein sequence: CASSLGQGANYGYTF.

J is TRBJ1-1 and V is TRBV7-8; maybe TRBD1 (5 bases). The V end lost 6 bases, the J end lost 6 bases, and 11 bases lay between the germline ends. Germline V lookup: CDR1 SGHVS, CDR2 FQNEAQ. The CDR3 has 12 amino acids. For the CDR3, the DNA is TGTGCCAGCAGTTCTGGGGGGTCTGAAGCTTTCTTT. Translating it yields CASSSGGSEAFF.

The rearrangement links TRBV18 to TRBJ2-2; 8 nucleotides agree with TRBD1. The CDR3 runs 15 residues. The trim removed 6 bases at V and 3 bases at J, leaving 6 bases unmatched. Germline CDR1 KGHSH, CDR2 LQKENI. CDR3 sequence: CASSFKTGDTGELFF. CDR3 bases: TGTGCCAGCTCGTTCAAGACAGGGGACACCGGGGAGCTGTTTTTT.

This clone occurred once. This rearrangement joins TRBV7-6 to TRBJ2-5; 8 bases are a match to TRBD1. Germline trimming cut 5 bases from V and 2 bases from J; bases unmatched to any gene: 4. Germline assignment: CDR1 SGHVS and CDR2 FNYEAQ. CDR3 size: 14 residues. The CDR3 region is CASSHRTGQETQYF. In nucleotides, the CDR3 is TGTGCCAGCAGCCATCGGACAGGGCAAGAGACCCAGTACTTC.

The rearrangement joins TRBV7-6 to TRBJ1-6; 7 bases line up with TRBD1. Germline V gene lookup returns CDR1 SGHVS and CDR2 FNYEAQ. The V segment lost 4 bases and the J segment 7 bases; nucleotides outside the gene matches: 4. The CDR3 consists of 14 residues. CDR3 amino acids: CASSSGQTNSPLHF. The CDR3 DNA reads TGTGCCAGCAGCTCGGGACAGACCAATTCACCCCTCCACTTT.

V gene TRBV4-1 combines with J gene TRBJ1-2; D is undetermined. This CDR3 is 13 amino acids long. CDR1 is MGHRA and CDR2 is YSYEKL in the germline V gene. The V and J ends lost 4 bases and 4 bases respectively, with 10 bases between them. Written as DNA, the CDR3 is TGCGCCAGCAGCCCTTTCGAGAGCTATGGCTACACCTTC. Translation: CASSPFESYGYTF.

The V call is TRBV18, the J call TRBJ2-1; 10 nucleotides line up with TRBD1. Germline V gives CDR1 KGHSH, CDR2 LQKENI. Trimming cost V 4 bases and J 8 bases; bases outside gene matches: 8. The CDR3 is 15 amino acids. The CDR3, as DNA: TGTGCCAGCTCACTACGGACAGGGGGTAGCGATGAGCAGTTCTTC. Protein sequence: CASSLRTGGSDEQFF.

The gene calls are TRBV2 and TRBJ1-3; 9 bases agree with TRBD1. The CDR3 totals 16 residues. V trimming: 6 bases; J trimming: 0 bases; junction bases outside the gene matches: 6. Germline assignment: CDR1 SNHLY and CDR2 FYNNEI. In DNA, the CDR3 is TGTGCCAGCAGGCCGACAGGGGGTATCTCTGGAAACACCATATATTTT. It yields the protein CASRPTGGISGNTIYF.

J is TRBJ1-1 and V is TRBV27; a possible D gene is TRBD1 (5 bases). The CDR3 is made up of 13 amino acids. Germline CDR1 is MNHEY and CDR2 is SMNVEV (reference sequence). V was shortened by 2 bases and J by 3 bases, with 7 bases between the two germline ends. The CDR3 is CASSLRGYTEAFF. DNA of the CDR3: TGTGCCAGCAGTTTAAGGGGCTACACTGAAGCTTTCTTT.

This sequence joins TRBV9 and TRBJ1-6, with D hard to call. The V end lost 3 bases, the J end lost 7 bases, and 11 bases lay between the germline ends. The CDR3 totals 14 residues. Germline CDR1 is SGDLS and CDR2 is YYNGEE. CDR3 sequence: CASSAGVQNSPLHF. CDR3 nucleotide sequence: TGTGCCAGCAGCGCCGGAGTACAAAATTCACCCCTCCACTTT.

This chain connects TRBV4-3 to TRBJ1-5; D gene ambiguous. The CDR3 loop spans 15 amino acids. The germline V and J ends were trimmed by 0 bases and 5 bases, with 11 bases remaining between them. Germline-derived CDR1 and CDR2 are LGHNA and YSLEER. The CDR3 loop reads CASSQDSRYDQPQHF. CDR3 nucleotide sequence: TGCGCCAGCAGCCAAGATTCACGGTATGATCAGCCCCAGCATTTT.

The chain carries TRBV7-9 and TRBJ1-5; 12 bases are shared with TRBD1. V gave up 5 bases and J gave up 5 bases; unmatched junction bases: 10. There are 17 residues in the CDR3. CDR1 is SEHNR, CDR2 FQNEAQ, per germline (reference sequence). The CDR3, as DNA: TGTGCCAGCAGCGCACAAACCGGGACAGGGGGCTATCAGCCCCAGCATTTT. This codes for CASSAQTGTGGYQPQHF.

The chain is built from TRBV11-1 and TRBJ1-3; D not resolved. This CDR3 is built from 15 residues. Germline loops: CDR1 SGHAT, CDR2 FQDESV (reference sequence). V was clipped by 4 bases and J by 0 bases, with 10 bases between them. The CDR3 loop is CASSYGSSSGNTIYF. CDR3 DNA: TGTGCCAGCAGCTATGGTTCGAGCTCTGGAAACACCATATATTTT.

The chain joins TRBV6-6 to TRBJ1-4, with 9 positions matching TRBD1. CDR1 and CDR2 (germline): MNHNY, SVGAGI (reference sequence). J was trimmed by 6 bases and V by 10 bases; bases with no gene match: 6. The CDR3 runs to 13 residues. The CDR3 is CATIRDRDEKLFF. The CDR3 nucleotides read TGTGCCACCATCCGGGACAGGGATGAAAAACTGTTTTTT.